A single sample gave rise to the 15 T cell receptor beta chains below, sequenced in a study of lymphopenia after photon versus proton radiotherapy. Repertoires were generated with immunoSEQ multiplex PCR, while TCRdb's copy carries only in-frame clones and drops some. The table lists around 24,000 clones, roughly four fifths of them singletons. The specimen was peripheral blood, collected from a patient treated with photon-based radiotherapy. All receptors come from a woman between 50 and 59 years old with pancreatic cancer.

The chain is built from TRBV5-1 and TRBJ2-1, with 11 bases aligning to TRBD2. The CDR3 length is 14 residues. V gave up 3 bases and J gave up 9 bases; unmatched junction bases: 5. Germline loops: CDR1 SGHRS, CDR2 YFSETQ. CDR3 nucleotides: TGCGCCAGCAGCTCACCGGGACTAGCGGCTGAGCAGTTCTTC. Amino acids: CASSSPGLAAEQFF.

This clone was seen more than once but under ten times. The J gene is TRBJ1-5, the V gene TRBV28; D is ambiguous. CDR1 and CDR2 (germline): MDHEN, SYDVKM. The CDR3 covers 13 residues. Trimming pared 8 bases from V and 0 bases from J, leaving 8 bases between. The CDR3 is CASDQYSNQPQHF. CDR3 sequence (DNA): TGTGCCAGCGATCAGTATAGCAATCAGCCCCAGCATTTT.

The chain links TRBV5-1 to TRBJ2-2; TRBD1 matches at 8 bases. The CDR3 spans 14 residues. Germline loops: CDR1 SGHRS, CDR2 YFSETQ. J gave up 3 bases and V 7 bases, and 5 bases lay outside the gene matches. CDR3 sequence (DNA): TGCGCCAGCCAGGGGGCTCTGGACACCGGGGAGCTGTTTTTT. The encoded protein is CASQGALDTGELFF.

The chain employs TRBV28 and TRBJ2-4, with D possibly TRBD2 on 5 matching bases. Germline CDR1 MDHEN, CDR2 SYDVKM. Trimming took 6 bases from V and 5 from J, leaving 20 bases between them. This CDR3 is built from 16 residues. CDR3 sequence reads: CASSPVRRRPENIQYF. CDR3 coding DNA: TGTGCCAGCAGCCCGGTGCGACGGAGGCCTGAAAACATTCAGTACTTC.

V is TRBV15 and J is TRBJ2-3, with 10 bases aligning to TRBD2. Germline V gene data show CDR1 as LNHNV and CDR2 as YYDKDF (reference sequence). CDR3 length: 15 amino acids. The V and J ends lost 5 bases and 0 bases, in that order; junction bases with no gene match: 2. DNA of the CDR3: TGTGCCACCAGCCGACTAGCGGGTAGCACAGATACGCAGTATTTT. It yields the protein CATSRLAGSTDTQYF.

The genes are TRBV7-2 and TRBJ1-2; D is unclear. Germline CDR1 is SGHTA and CDR2 is FQGNSA. CDR3 length equals 13 residues. Between the trimmed V and J ends, which lost 3 bases and 2 bases, there was a span of 7 bases. CDR3 loop: CASSFAGNYGYTF. For the CDR3, the DNA is TGTGCCAGCAGCTTCGCGGGAAACTATGGCTACACCTTC.

The genes are TRBV19 and TRBJ2-7; tentative D call: TRBD1 (6 bases). Between the trimmed V and J ends, which lost 3 bases and 3 bases, there was a span of 15 bases. The germline V gene encodes CDR1 LNHDA and CDR2 SQIVND (reference sequence). This CDR3 has 15 amino acids. The CDR3 here is CASSILRGPSYEQYF. As DNA, the CDR3 is TGTGCCAGTAGTATCCTCAGGGGCCCCAGCTACGAGCAGTACTTC.

The count of this clone is one. V and J are TRBV9 and TRBJ2-1; D ambiguous. This CDR3 region has 14 residues. The germline gives CDR1 SGDLS, CDR2 YYNGEE. The ends were cut back, 3 bases at V and 5 bases at J, with 12 bases in the middle. The CDR3: CASSGEVKNNEQFF. For the CDR3, the DNA is TGTGCCAGCAGCGGAGAAGTAAAGAACAATGAGCAGTTCTTC.

The genes are TRBV5-1 and TRBJ2-1; 11 positions match TRBD1. J lost 8 bases, V lost 4 bases, and 8 bases had no gene match. Germline V lookup: CDR1 SGHRS, CDR2 YFSETQ. The CDR3 is 15 residues long. This CDR3 reads CASSMSGQGAHEQFF. CDR3 nucleotide sequence: TGCGCCAGCAGCATGTCCGGACAGGGGGCTCATGAGCAGTTCTTC.

The CDR3 loop reads CSVEVADYEQYF. Here the CDR3 DNA reads TGCAGCGTTGAAGTGGCGGACTACGAGCAGTACTTC. The J gene is TRBJ2-7, the V gene TRBV29-1; D is uncertain. CDR1 and CDR2 from the germline V gene are SQVTM and ANQGSEA. V was trimmed by 1 base and J by 3 bases, leaving 7 bases between them. The CDR3 contains 12 residues.

The genes are TRBV5-5 and TRBJ2-3, with D perhaps matching TRBD1 or TRBD2 (5 bases each). This CDR3 is built from 15 residues. The V gene lost 4 bases and the J gene lost 4 bases, with 16 bases spanning the gap. CDR1 SGHKS and CDR2 YYEKEE come from the germline V gene (reference sequence). CDR3 bases: TGTGCCAGCAGCGACCGGGACCGCGTGGCAGATACGCAGTATTTT. Protein: CASSDRDRVADTQYF.

The chain carries TRBV28 and TRBJ1-4, with D uncertain. The CDR3 totals 15 residues. Germline lookup yields CDR1 MDHEN and CDR2 SYDVKM. V dropped 6 bases and J dropped 10 bases, with 21 bases sitting between them. Written as DNA, the CDR3 is TGTGCCAGCAGCCCTGACGGAGTGGGGAACAGAAAACTGTTTTTT. Its protein is CASSPDGVGNRKLFF.

The chain carries TRBV28 and TRBJ2-7, with D tentatively TRBD2 (5 bases). The CDR3 spans 15 residues. Trimming shortened V by 5 bases and J by 2 bases, and 16 bases separated the two germline ends. Germline CDR1 and CDR2: MDHEN and SYDVKM. DNA of the CDR3: TGTGCCAGCAGTCCAGGACGGGCCGGGACCTACGAGCAGTACTTC. Its translation: CASSPGRAGTYEQYF.

In its sample, this clone was seen once. The chain couples TRBV7-2 to TRBJ1-2; 9 nucleotides match TRBD1. Germline V lookup: CDR1 SGHTA, CDR2 FQGNSA. Trimming cost V 2 bases and J 8 bases; bases outside gene matches: 15. The CDR3 has 17 amino acids. The CDR3 is CASSLIFGGQGFGGYTF. CDR3 nucleotides: TGTGCCAGCAGCTTAATTTTCGGAGGACAGGGGTTCGGCGGCTACACCTTC.

This clone came up a few times. The V call is TRBV28, the J call TRBJ2-7, with 15 bases that match TRBD2. Looked up from germline, CDR1 is MDHEN and CDR2 is SYDVKM. The CDR3 extends over 16 amino acids. V shed 5 bases and J 6 bases; nucleotides not matched to a gene: 8. This CDR3 is CASSPPGTSGRTEQYF. In DNA, the CDR3 is TGTGCCAGCAGTCCCCCCGGGACTAGCGGGAGGACCGAGCAGTACTTC.